The clone carrying this T cell receptor beta chain has just a few counts. The data are from a study of blood T cell repertoires in COVID-19. TCRdb keeps only in-frame clones here, not all; method: immunoSEQ multiplex PCR. The sample has roughly 180,000 clones, 65% to 90% seen once. The sequenced sample consisted of peripheral blood. This clonotype was sampled from a man between 60 and 75 years old with acute or convalescent COVID-19.

CDR3 amino acids: CASSLAQRGGEKLFF. The CDR3 coding sequence is TGTGCCAGCAGCTTAGCGCAAAGGGGTGGTGAAAAACTGTTTTTT. V is TRBV7-9 and J is TRBJ1-4; tentative D call: TRBD1 (5 bases). CDR3 length: 15 amino acids. The germline V and J ends were trimmed by 0 bases and 7 bases, with 12 bases remaining between them. Germline V gene sequence: CDR1 SEHNR, CDR2 FQNEAQ (reference sequence).